The sample holds a few counts of the clone carrying this T cell receptor beta chain. The antigen remains unidentified. Treatment given: oral pan-JAK inhibitor, 5-10 mg twice daily. In alopecia areata patients, both lesional scalp punch biopsies and peripheral blood were collected. The data were taken from a study of CD8+ T cells in alopecia areata. About the research overall: Patients received oral tofacitinib, 5 to 10 mg twice daily, for moderate-to-severe alopecia areata. Study-wide points: Higher clonality was seen in lesional scalp than in normal scalp, especially in alopecia totalis/universalis.

V was shortened by 1 base and J by 0 bases, with 12 bases between the two germline ends. Per germline, CDR1 MGHRA and CDR2 YSYEKL. The CDR3 loop spans 17 amino acids. cDNA serving as the sequencing template came from extracted, reverse transcribed RNA. Data came from immunoSEQ multiplex PCR; TCRdb stores just in-frame clones and leaves some out. In the table there are 150,000 to 200,000 clones, 53% of which are singletons. The clonotype was recovered from a human donor with alopecia areata. The chain has TRBV4-1 and TRBJ2-2, with D perhaps TRBD2 (6 bases). Sequencing was performed on CD8+ T cells sorted from blood, taken at week 24, from a patient treated with tofacitinib. CDR3 coding DNA: TGCGCCAGCAGCCAAGTGGGGCGGGGCACGAACACCGGGGAGCTGTTTTTT. It translates to CASSQVGRGTNTGELFF.